This TCR beta chain was identified during a study of blood T cell repertoires in COVID-19. Study-wide context: Acute-phase and convalescent COVID-19 samples originated in the United States, Italy and Spain. In each case, the material was cDNA or gDNA derived from T cells, B-cell-depleted T cells, or PBMCs.

Germline CDR1 reads LGHDT; CDR2 reads YNNKEL (reference sequence). The CDR3 has 14 residues. The ends lost 3 bases at V and 5 bases at J; junction bases unmatched: 4. In the source study's methods: Nucleated cell number was recorded as an estimate derived from reference gene primer amplification. The data were produced by immunoSEQ multiplex PCR, yet TCRdb's version contains in-frame clones alone and is incomplete. The V and J calls and clone size come from that table; D and trimming were worked out from the DNA. The table includes about 220,000 clones, 82% detected once. The clonotype comes from a woman of 80 years or more with acute or convalescent COVID-19. Sequences were obtained from peripheral blood. The J gene is TRBJ2-3, the V gene TRBV3-1 (or the pseudogene TRBV3-2); 8 bases are shared with TRBD1. The chain's CDR3 is CASSHGTGRDTQYF. In DNA, the CDR3 is TGTGCCAGCAGCCACGGGACAGGTAGAGATACGCAGTATTTT.